The 17 T cell receptor beta chains below were found in one sample sequenced in a study of human T cells and chemical hapten exposure. Time point of the sample: patch test 1, 2 weeks after DPC sensitization. Treatment specified: therapeutic diphenylcyclopropenone sensitization with weekly scalp DPC. Each CDR3 protein gets one entry after TCRdb re-called the RACE reads with MiXCR. The sample records around 120,000 distinct CDR3 sequences, roughly 13% being singletons. The source material was whole blood, sampled in connection with sensitization to the hapten diphenylcyclopropenone (DPC). The receptor source for this set is a young man with alopecia areata. Some clones in this sample may be carry-over from other donors' samples.

The table lists this clonotype with a few counts. The gene calls are TRBV9 and TRBJ2-5; no clear D gene. Germline values: CDR1 SGDLS, CDR2 YYNGEE. The length of the CDR3 is 15 residues. Trimming stripped 0 bases from V and 0 bases from J, with 9 bases between. The CDR3 protein is CASSVGSQYQETQYF. DNA for the CDR3: TGTGCCAGCAGCGTAGGGAGCCAGTACCAAGAGACCCAGTACTTC.

This clonotype came up many times. The V and J genes are TRBV5-1 and TRBJ2-1, with 10 bases identical to TRBD1. V lost 5 bases and J lost 0; bases outside the gene matches: 14. Germline V lookup: CDR1 SGHRS, CDR2 YFSETQ. The CDR3 covers 19 residues. The CDR3 bases are TGCGCCAGCAGGAGGCCGGGACAGGGGACTCGAAGCTCCTACAATGAGCAGTTCTTC. Protein: CASRRPGQGTRSSYNEQFF.

With regard to this clonotype: It may be a read error: a sequence one base away is much more abundant. The V call is TRBV7-6, the J call TRBJ1-1; D unclear. Trimming shortened V by 2 bases and J by 0 bases, and 4 bases separated the two germline ends. This CDR3 is built from 13 residues. The germline V gene has CDR1 SGHVS and CDR2 FNYEAQ. CDR3 bases: TGTGCCAGCAGCTTAAGGTTGAACACTGAAGCTTTCTTT. This sequence encodes CASSLRLNTEAFF.

This clonotype was observed many times. The genes are TRBV20-1 and TRBJ2-3; TRBD2 matches 9 bases. From germline, CDR1 is DFQATT and CDR2 SNEGSKA (reference sequence). Trimming removed 3 bases from V and 5 bases from J; junction bases left unmatched: 6. The CDR3 is 14 amino acids. As DNA, the CDR3 is TGCAGTGCTAGTTCTAGCGGGGTCGTAGATACGCAGTATTTT. The encoded protein is CSASSSGVVDTQYF.

Ten or more counts support this clonotype. V and J are TRBV28 and TRBJ2-6; no firm D call. The CDR3 sequence is 17 residues long. The germline V gene encodes CDR1 MDHEN and CDR2 SYDVKM. Trimming stripped 3 bases from V and 4 bases from J, with 16 bases between. DNA for the CDR3: TGTGCCAGCAGTTTTTTGTCCAGGCTGGCCGGGGCCAACGTCCTGACTTTC. Its protein product is CASSFLSRLAGANVLTF.

This clonotype was seen at least ten times. The chain employs TRBV5-6 and TRBJ1-2, with 7 positions matching TRBD1. Germline-derived CDR1 and CDR2 are SGHDT and YYEEEE. The CDR3 spans 15 residues. The ends lost 4 bases at V and 5 bases at J; junction bases unmatched: 11. The CDR3 sequence is CASSLPGQQVYGYTF. CDR3 bases: TGTGCCAGCAGCCTCCCGGGACAGCAGGTTTATGGCTACACCTTC.

The chain couples TRBV10-3 to TRBJ1-3; D is undetermined. The CDR3 has 10 residues. V dropped 8 bases and J dropped 7 bases, with 6 bases sitting between them. CDR1 is ENHRY, CDR2 SYGVKD, per germline. CDR3 protein: CAIWANTIYF. Here the CDR3 DNA reads TGTGCCATCTGGGCGAACACCATATATTTT.

In this sample, this clonotype turned up many times. The gene calls are TRBV19 and TRBJ2-1, with D possibly matching TRBD2 (5 bases). The CDR3 runs to 13 residues. Per the germline V gene, CDR1 is LNHDA and CDR2 is SQIVND (reference sequence). The ends were cut back, 5 bases at V and 7 bases at J, with 12 bases in the middle. In nucleotides, the CDR3 is TGTGCCAGTAGTGGGCTTTCGGGGAATGAGCAGTTCTTC. Protein sequence: CASSGLSGNEQFF.

This clonotype came up a few times. The chain employs TRBV12-3 or TRBV12-4 and TRBJ1-5; D is perhaps TRBD1 (5 bases). The CDR3 loop spans 14 amino acids. The V gene lost 7 bases and the J gene lost 7 bases, with 17 bases spanning the gap. The CDR3 region has the DNA TGTGCCAGCACCATGGGGGGGACCGGACAGCCCCAGCATTTT. It codes for CASTMGGTGQPQHF.

The genes are TRBV4-1 and TRBJ2-7, with TRBD2 identical over 7 bases. Germline assignment: CDR1 MGHRA and CDR2 YSYEKL. This CDR3 is 13 amino acids long. V lost 4 bases to trimming and J lost 4 bases; unmatched junction nucleotides: 4. CDR3: CASSPTSSYEQYF. The CDR3 DNA reads as TGCGCCAGCAGCCCGACTAGCAGTTACGAGCAGTACTTC.

This clonotype was observed a handful of times. The chain carries TRBV4-3 and TRBJ1-3, with 8 positions matching TRBD1. J lost 4 bases, V lost 1 base, and 6 bases had no gene match. Germline assignment: CDR1 LGHNA and CDR2 YSLEER. The CDR3 has 16 amino acids. CDR3 sequence reads: CASSQGTGGFGNTIYF. The CDR3 DNA reads as TGCGCCAGCAGCCAAGGAACAGGGGGATTCGGAAACACCATATATTTT.

The sample holds many counts of this clonotype. The rearrangement links TRBV28 to TRBJ2-7; unclear D gene. Germline V lookup: CDR1 MDHEN, CDR2 SYDVKM. V lost 2 bases and J 3 bases, leaving 8 bases between the germline ends. There are 13 residues in the CDR3. DNA of the CDR3: TGTGCCAGCAGTTTAGCCGAGAACTACGAGCAGTACGTC. This gives the protein CASSLAENYEQYV.

This sequence joins TRBV7-9 and TRBJ2-4; the D call may be TRBD1 or TRBD2 (5 bases each). CDR1 SEHNR and CDR2 FQNEAQ come from the germline V gene (reference sequence). V lost 5 bases and J lost 8, with 16 bases in between. The CDR3 runs to 14 residues. The CDR3 sequence: CASSPNRGVDIQYF. CDR3 nucleotide sequence: TGTGCCAGCAGCCCGAACAGAGGGGTGGACATTCAGTACTTC.

The rearrangement joins TRBV28 to TRBJ2-4; possibly TRBD1 for D (6 bases). Trimming took off 9 bases at V and 3 bases at J, with 15 bases between the two ends. CDR1 is MDHEN, CDR2 SYDVKM, per germline. The CDR3 contains 14 residues. The CDR3 DNA is TGTGCCAGTACATATGTAGGGGGCAAAAACATTCAGTACTTC. Its translation: CASTYVGGKNIQYF.

In this sample, this clonotype turned up a few times. The rearrangement links TRBV6-2 or TRBV6-3 to TRBJ2-2; maybe TRBD1 (5 bases). V was pared by 8 bases and J by 6 bases, with 13 bases between. The V gene's germline CDR1 is MNHEY and CDR2 SVGEGT. The CDR3 is made up of 13 amino acids. CDR3 in amino acids: CASSRVGAGELFF. The CDR3 region has the DNA TGTGCCAGCTCTAGGGTAGGGGCCGGGGAGCTGTTTTTT.

V is TRBV7-6 and J is TRBJ2-1, with 11 nucleotides matching TRBD2. With V trimmed by 6 bases and J by 6 bases, 10 bases remained unmatched. This CDR3 is 16 amino acids long. CDR1 is SGHVS and CDR2 is FNYEAQ in the germline V gene. The CDR3 nucleotides read TGTGCCAGCAGACAGCTTCTAGCGGGGGGCTCCAATGAGCAGTTCTTC. It yields the protein CASRQLLAGGSNEQFF.

This clonotype was counted many times. V usage is TRBV6-1 and J usage is TRBJ1-6; D may be TRBD1 (5 bases). This CDR3 spans 18 amino acids. V shed 2 bases and J shed 6 bases, with 20 bases lying between them. Germline V gives CDR1 MNHNS, CDR2 SASEGT. CDR3 sequence (DNA): TGTGCCAGCAGTGAAACAGGCGCCCGGGGGATGCGTAATTCACCCCTCCACTTT. Translation gives CASSETGARGMRNSPLHF.